This record covers a single T cell receptor beta chain. Just one base apart from a much larger clone, this may be a read error. TCR beta VDJ and CDR3 were profiled, and genomic DNA was the template. A single record per CDR3 protein comes from TCRdb applying MiXCR to the reads. The table lists 150,000 to 200,000 distinct CDR3 sequences, around 40% of them singletons. This CDR3 is 16 amino acids long. CDR1 and CDR2 (germline): SGHVS, FQNEAQ. These data belong to a study of CD8+CD57+ T cells in acquired aplastic anemia. The sequenced sample consisted of sorted CD4+, CD8+, or CD8+CD57+ T cells (not recorded which) from PBMCs. The chain is built from TRBV7-8 and TRBJ2-1; D might be TRBD1 or TRBD2, each matching 6 bases. This receptor was taken from a human donor in good health. The CDR3 DNA sequence: TGTGCCAGCAGCTTCAGGGGTGGCGGGGAGAACAATGTGCAGTTCTTC. This codes for CASSFRGGGENNVQFF. Together with reference TRBV7-8 and TRBJ2-1, the CDR3 gives the full variable domain: GAGVSQSPRYKVAKRGQDVALRCDPISGHVSLFWYQQALGQGPEFLTYFQNEAQLDKSGLPSDRFFAERPEGSVSTLKIQRTQQEDSAVYLCASSFRGGGENNVQFFGPGTRLTVL.